The sequence of this T cell receptor (beta chain) was determined in a study of shared clonotypes between healthy human individuals. Study in general: Aged between 18 and 49, the donors were a couple of women and a few men.

Per the germline V gene, CDR1 is MDHEN and CDR2 is SYDVKM. CDR3 length: 16 residues. The J segment lost 3 bases and the V segment lost 5 bases, leaving 13 bases of the junction unmatched. Cells designated naive CD8 were CD45RO-negative and were positively selected for CCR7, with terminally differentiated effector memory CD45RA+ cells excluded. Each replicate PCR on the sorted subsets used roughly 210 ng DNA (about 30,000 T cell genomes). How the authors handled the data: Junction-only sequences without quality scores were provided by ImmunoSEQ, so filtering was different. Data came from immunoSEQ multiplex PCR; TCRdb stores just in-frame clones and leaves some out. That table is the source of V, J and clone size, and D and trimming were worked out from the DNA. The sample yields 450,000 to 700,000 clones, 95% to 96% seen once.

This sequence was found in a young woman in good health. The sequencing sample was made of naive CD8+ T cells sorted from blood. This chain joins TRBV28 and TRBJ2-7; 7 bases are a match to TRBD1. The CDR3 DNA is TGTGCCAGCAGTATGCCGCAGGGGGTGAGTGACTACGAGCAGTACTTC. It translates to CASSMPQGVSDYEQYF.